What follows are 14 T cell receptor beta chains derived from one specimen sequenced in a study of cytotoxic CD8 clonotypes in ibrutinib-treated CLL. Some clones are missing from TCRdb's copy, which holds only in-frame ones; the method was immunoSEQ multiplex PCR. The sample lists some 200,000 clones, about four fifths seen once, with approximately 10% in the top ten. The specimen was PBMCs, collected after 12 months of ibrutinib treatment. All receptors come from a human donor with chronic lymphocytic leukemia.

This clone was detected once. The V call is TRBV2, the J call TRBJ2-3; tentative D call: TRBD2 (6 bases). V was cut by 8 bases and J by 7 bases, with 16 bases left in between. Germline V gene lookup returns CDR1 SNHLY and CDR2 FYNNEI. This CDR3 comprises 13 residues. The CDR3 region has the DNA TGTGCCAGCTCGCCGGGGGAGTTAAATACGCAGTATTTT. It translates to CASSPGELNTQYF.

Many counts were recorded for this clone. The CDR3 sequence is CASSPSTENTEAFF. Written as DNA, the CDR3 is TGTGCCAGCTCCCCCTCGACAGAGAACACTGAAGCTTTCTTT. The chain employs TRBV18 and TRBJ1-1, with D perhaps matching TRBD1 (5 bases). The CDR3 extends over 14 amino acids. Germline lookup yields CDR1 KGHSH and CDR2 LQKENI. Trimming shortened V by 6 bases and J by 1 base, and 12 bases separated the two germline ends.

The chain joins TRBV6-5 to TRBJ1-5; TRBD1 aligns across 7 bases. Germline trimming cut 4 bases from V and 5 bases from J; bases unmatched to any gene: 11. The CDR3 has 16 residues. The germline V gene encodes CDR1 MNHEY and CDR2 SVGAGI. The DNA of the CDR3 is TGTGCCAGCAGTTCCACCCCACAGGGGCAATATCAGCCCCAGCATTTT. As protein: CASSSTPQGQYQPQHF.

V and J are TRBV4-2 and TRBJ2-1; the match to TRBD1 covers 7 bases. CDR1 and CDR2 (germline): LGHNA, YNFKEQ. V trimming: 5 bases; J trimming: 9 bases; junction bases outside the gene matches: 4. This CDR3 has 12 amino acids. CDR3 loop: CASSFRQGEQFF. CDR3 nucleotides: TGTGCCAGCAGCTTTCGACAGGGTGAGCAGTTCTTC.

The chain has TRBV27 and TRBJ1-3; possible D gene TRBD1, 6 bases. V was pared by 2 bases and J by 2 bases, with 10 bases between. Germline V gene sequence: CDR1 MNHEY, CDR2 SMNVEV (reference sequence). This CDR3 has 15 amino acids. The CDR3 DNA follows: TGTGCCAGCAGTTTAGACAGGAATCCTGGAAACACCATATATTTT. Its translation is CASSLDRNPGNTIYF.

This clone was picked up one time. The chain links TRBV30 to TRBJ1-5, with D hard to call. Trimming pared 2 bases from V and 1 base from J, leaving 6 bases between. The CDR3 runs to 13 residues. Germline CDR1 GTSNPN, CDR2 SVGIG (reference sequence). The CDR3 sequence: CAWSFGSNQPQHF. CDR3 coding DNA: TGTGCCTGGAGTTTCGGGAGCAATCAGCCCCAGCATTTT.

There are a few counts of this clone. The genes are TRBV6-5 and TRBJ1-6, with D possibly TRBD1 on 5 matching bases. V lost 4 bases and J 7 bases, leaving 11 bases between the germline ends. The CDR3 runs 14 residues. Germline V lookup: CDR1 MNHEY, CDR2 SVGAGI. The CDR3 is CASSSGTANSPLHF. The CDR3 nucleotides are TGTGCCAGCAGTTCCGGGACGGCGAATTCACCCCTCCACTTT.

V and J are TRBV6-1 and TRBJ1-6, with D perhaps TRBD1 (6 bases). V dropped 8 bases and J dropped 5 bases, with 10 bases sitting between them. Per the germline V gene, CDR1 is MNHNS and CDR2 is SASEGT. The CDR3 runs 13 residues. In DNA, the CDR3 is TGTGCCAGCTCGGGGGCTAATAATTCACCCCTCCACTTT. Translation: CASSGANNSPLHF.

This chain connects TRBV6-6 to TRBJ2-7; 8 bases are a match to TRBD1. J was trimmed by 6 bases and V by 6 bases; bases with no gene match: 16. Germline V lookup: CDR1 MNHNY, CDR2 SVGAGI (reference sequence). The CDR3 spans 16 residues. The CDR3 protein is CASSHTEDRAGGEQYF. DNA of the CDR3: TGTGCCAGCAGCCATACGGAGGACAGGGCCGGGGGCGAGCAGTACTTC.

The chain joins TRBV15 to TRBJ2-7, with 10 bases that match TRBD2. Looked up from germline, CDR1 is LNHNV and CDR2 is YYDKDF (reference sequence). The CDR3 runs 14 residues. The V gene end was trimmed by 5 bases and the J gene end by 5 bases; junction bases not matched to a gene: 6. The CDR3 region has the DNA TGTGCCACCAGCTTAGCGGGAGGTCAGGACGAGCAGTACTTC. Translating it yields CATSLAGGQDEQYF.

About this clone: This likely traces to a read error, being one base from a far larger clone. Here the CDR3 reads CASSPDLNTEAFF. The DNA of the CDR3 is TGTGCCAGCAGCCCTGACCTGAACACTGAAGCTTTCTTT. This chain links TRBV7-8 with TRBJ1-1, with D uncertain. CDR1 is SGHVS, CDR2 FQNEAQ, per germline. The CDR3 contains 13 residues. The V end lost 5 bases, the J end lost 0 bases, and 7 bases lay between the germline ends.

As to this clone: A read error may account for a junction end that differs from germline. This chain uses TRBV7-7 with TRBJ2-2, with TRBD1 matching 7 bases. The CDR3 spans 17 residues. Germline V gene sequence: CDR1 SSHAT, CDR2 FNYEAQ (reference sequence). For the CDR3, the DNA is TGTGCTAGCAGCCCTTACCGGACAGGACCAGACACCGGGGAGCTGTTTTTT. This sequence encodes CASSPYRTGPDTGELFF.

The chain has TRBV18 and TRBJ1-3; D remains ambiguous. V lost 4 bases and J 4 bases, leaving 17 bases between the germline ends. The CDR3 is 16 residues long. Per the germline V gene, CDR1 is KGHSH and CDR2 is LQKENI. The CDR3 spells CASSLSSGLSGNTIYF. The CDR3, as DNA: TGTGCCAGCTCACTTTCATCAGGTCTATCAGGAAACACCATATATTTT. The entire variable domain, with the rest obtained from reference TRBV18 and TRBJ1-3, is as follows: NAGVMQNPRHLVRRRGQEARLRCSPMKGHSHVYWYRQLPEEGLKFMVYLQKENIIDESGMPKERFSAEFPKEGPSILRIQQVVRGDSAAYFCASSLSSGLSGNTIYFGEGSWLTVV.

The chain couples TRBV5-1 to TRBJ1-6; D is possibly TRBD1 (6 bases). Germline CDR1 reads SGHRS; CDR2 reads YFSETQ. The germline V and J ends were trimmed by 2 bases and 6 bases, with 18 bases remaining between them. This CDR3 has 17 residues. Here the CDR3 DNA reads TGCGCCAGCAGCTTTCTTTATACCGGGACAAGTAATTCACCCCTCCACTTT. This sequence encodes CASSFLYTGTSNSPLHF.